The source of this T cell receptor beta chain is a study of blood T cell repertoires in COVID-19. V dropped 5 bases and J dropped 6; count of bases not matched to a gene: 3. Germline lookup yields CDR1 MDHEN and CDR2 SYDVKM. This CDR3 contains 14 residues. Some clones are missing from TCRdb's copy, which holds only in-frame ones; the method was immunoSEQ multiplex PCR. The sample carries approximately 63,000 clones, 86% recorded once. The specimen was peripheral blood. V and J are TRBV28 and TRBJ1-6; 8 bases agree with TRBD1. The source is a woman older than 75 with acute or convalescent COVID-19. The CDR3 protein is CASSRGQVNSPLHF. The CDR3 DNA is TGTGCCAGCAGTAGGGGACAGGTTAATTCACCCCTCCACTTT.